The present entry profiles one T cell receptor beta chain with its context. As processed by the authors: Estimated nucleated cell counts came from reference gene primer amplification. Sequencing used immunoSEQ multiplex PCR; TCRdb keeps in-frame clones, though not all of them. Clone size and V and J calls were adopted from that table, with D and trimming inferred from the DNA. Of about 190,000 clones listed, around 83% are singletons. This entry is derived from a study of blood T cell repertoires in COVID-19. Study context: Material from acute and convalescent COVID-19 was sourced from the United States, Italy and Spain. The cDNA or gDNA used as material had been derived from T cells, B-cell-depleted T cells, or PBMCs.

The source is a woman in her twenties or thirties with active or convalescent COVID-19. The sample was peripheral blood.

The CDR3 bases are TGTGCCAGCAGCCGTAGCGGGAGGTACAATGAGCAGTTCTTC. It codes for CASSRSGRYNEQFF. The J gene is TRBJ2-1, the V gene TRBV3-1 (or the pseudogene TRBV3-2), with TRBD2 matching 10 bases. CDR1 is LGHDT and CDR2 is YNNKEL in the germline V gene (reference sequence). J lost 4 bases, V lost 4 bases, and 1 base had no gene match. The CDR3 totals 14 residues.